The 9 T cell receptor beta chains below all came from one sample that was sequenced in a study of Ad26.COV2.S vaccination and SARS-CoV-2 variants. The table came from immunoSEQ multiplex PCR; TCRdb's copy has only in-frame clones and leaves some out. The sample yields roughly 380,000 clones, roughly 94% seen once. The material sequenced was peripheral blood, taken after recovery from COVID-19. Source of these receptors: a human donor who had recovered from COVID-19.

The CDR3 loop is CASREAHNEKLFF. The CDR3, as DNA: TGTGCCAGCCGCGAGGCTCACAATGAAAAACTGTTTTTT. The chain couples TRBV6-5 to TRBJ1-4; D is ambiguous. The V and J ends lost 8 bases and 5 bases respectively, with 12 bases between them. There are 13 residues in the CDR3. Germline CDR1 MNHEY, CDR2 SVGAGI.

As DNA, the CDR3 is TGTGCCAGCAGTTTAGCCGCCGGGACAGGGGCCTCCTACGAGCAGTACTTC. Protein: CASSLAAGTGASYEQYF. The genes are TRBV27 and TRBJ2-7, with 10 nucleotides matching TRBD1. Germline trimming cut 2 bases from V and 0 bases from J; bases unmatched to any gene: 7. The CDR3 is 17 residues long. Per germline, CDR1 MNHEY and CDR2 SMNVEV (reference sequence).

The chain is built from TRBV19 and TRBJ1-5; D perhaps matches TRBD1 (5 bases). Trimming shortened V by 3 bases and J by 6 bases, and 18 bases separated the two germline ends. The CDR3 length is 16 residues. Germline CDR1 reads LNHDA; CDR2 reads SQIVND (reference sequence). CDR3 DNA: TGTGCCAGTAGTATCTCGGCAGGGATGTCGTCTCAGCCCCAGCATTTT. Protein sequence: CASSISAGMSSQPQHF.

This chain connects TRBV4-1 to TRBJ1-5, with D perhaps TRBD1 (5 bases). V was cut by 2 bases and J by 0 bases, with 11 bases left in between. The CDR3 runs 16 residues. Germline CDR1 and CDR2: MGHRA and YSYEKL. The CDR3: CASSQTGSGSNQPQHF. Written as DNA, the CDR3 is TGCGCCAGCAGCCAAACAGGTTCAGGTAGCAATCAGCCCCAGCATTTT.

CDR3 bases: TGTGCCAGCAGCAGAGGACAGCCAAACACTGAAGCTTTCTTT. Translated: CASSRGQPNTEAFF. The genes are TRBV9 and TRBJ1-1; D might be TRBD1 (6 bases). Germline V gene lookup returns CDR1 SGDLS and CDR2 YYNGEE. V was cut by 4 bases and J by 2 bases, with 12 bases left in between. The CDR3 length is 14 residues.

The rearrangement joins TRBV19 to TRBJ1-5; D gene uncertain. Trimming took off 5 bases at V and 11 bases at J, with 13 bases between the two ends. This CDR3 comprises 12 residues. Germline V CDR1 and CDR2: LNHDA, SQIVND (reference sequence). CDR3 sequence: CASSPRTWAQHF. CDR3 DNA sequence: TGTGCCAGTAGTCCGAGGACGTGGGCCCAGCATTTT.

The chain couples TRBV10-3 to TRBJ1-6; TRBD1 is a possible D gene (6 bases). CDR3 length: 13 residues. The V gene lost 9 bases and the J gene lost 5 bases, with 11 bases spanning the gap. The germline gives CDR1 ENHRY, CDR2 SYGVKD. The CDR3 region has the DNA TGTGCCATGGCGGACAGCAATAATTCACCCCTCCACTTT. Protein product: CAMADSNNSPLHF.

The chain carries TRBV9 and TRBJ1-6; 7 bases line up with TRBD1. The CDR3 sequence is 15 residues long. Per the germline V gene, CDR1 is SGDLS and CDR2 is YYNGEE. Losses at the gene ends were 3 bases for V and 5 bases for J; bases not matched to a gene: 5. CDR3 protein: CASSATGVNNSPLHF. DNA of the CDR3: TGTGCCAGCAGCGCAACAGGGGTAAATAATTCACCCCTCCACTTT.

The V gene is TRBV27, the J gene TRBJ2-1; unclear D gene. Deletions cut 5 bases from V and 6 bases from J, with 14 bases between. The CDR3 length is 14 residues. In germline, CDR1 is MNHEY, CDR2 SMNVEV (reference sequence). CDR3 loop: CASSRVDWGNEQFF. In DNA, the CDR3 is TGTGCCAGCAGTCGGGTCGACTGGGGCAATGAGCAGTTCTTC.